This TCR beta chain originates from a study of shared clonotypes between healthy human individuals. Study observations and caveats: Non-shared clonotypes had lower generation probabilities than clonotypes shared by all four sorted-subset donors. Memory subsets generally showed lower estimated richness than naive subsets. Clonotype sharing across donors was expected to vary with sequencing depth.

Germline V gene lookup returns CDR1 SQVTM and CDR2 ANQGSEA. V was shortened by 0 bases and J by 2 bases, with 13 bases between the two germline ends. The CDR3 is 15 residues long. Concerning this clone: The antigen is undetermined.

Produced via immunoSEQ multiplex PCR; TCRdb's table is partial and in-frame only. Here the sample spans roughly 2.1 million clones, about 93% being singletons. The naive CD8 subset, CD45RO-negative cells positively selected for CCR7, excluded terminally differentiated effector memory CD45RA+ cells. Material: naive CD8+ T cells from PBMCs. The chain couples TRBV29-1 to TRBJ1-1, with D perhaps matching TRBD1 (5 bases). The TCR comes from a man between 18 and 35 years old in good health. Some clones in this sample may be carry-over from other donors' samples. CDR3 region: CSVEELGQANTEAFF. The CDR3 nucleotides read TGCAGCGTTGAAGAGTTGGGGCAGGCAAACACTGAAGCTTTCTTT.